This TCR beta chain stems from a study of T cells in tuberculosis. Germline CDR1 is WSHSY and CDR2 is SAAADI. The CDR3 is made up of 16 amino acids. V lost 3 bases, J lost 5 bases, and 7 bases stayed unmatched. Sorting used thawed, overnight-rested PBMC stained with anti-CD3, a viability dye and GMM-loaded CD1B tetramer. C32 glucose monomycolate from Rhodococcus equi was loaded onto the CD1B tetramers. Profiling relied on immunoSEQ multiplex PCR, and the TCRdb table lists in-frame clones only, not all of them. The sample shows 80,000 to 90,000 clones, approximately 91% of them seen only once. The TCR sequence derives from an adult woman with latent tuberculosis. The material sequenced was CD1b-GMM tetramer-negative cells sorted from PBMCs. The chain employs TRBV10-2 and TRBJ1-6; 7 positions match TRBD1. The chain's CDR3 is CASSDPGGTDNSPLHF. The CDR3 nucleotides are TGCGCCAGCAGTGACCCAGGCGGGACAGATAATTCACCCCTCCACTTT.